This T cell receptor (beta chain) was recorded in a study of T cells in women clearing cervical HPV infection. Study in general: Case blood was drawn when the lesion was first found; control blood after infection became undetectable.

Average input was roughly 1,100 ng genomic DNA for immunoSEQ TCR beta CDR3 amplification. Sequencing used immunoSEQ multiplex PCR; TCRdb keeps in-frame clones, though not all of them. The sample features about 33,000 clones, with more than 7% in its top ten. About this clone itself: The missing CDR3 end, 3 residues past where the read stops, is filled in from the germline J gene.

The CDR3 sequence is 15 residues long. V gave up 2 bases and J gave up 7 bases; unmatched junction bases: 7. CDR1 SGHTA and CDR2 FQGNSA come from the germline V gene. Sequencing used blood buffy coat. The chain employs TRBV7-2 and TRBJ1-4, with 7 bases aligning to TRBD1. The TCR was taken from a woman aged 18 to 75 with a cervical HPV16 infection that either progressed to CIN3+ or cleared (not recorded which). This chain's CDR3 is CASSLLGQEGEKLFF. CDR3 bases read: TGTGCCAGCAGCTTATTAGGACAGGAGGGTGAAAAA.